This T cell receptor (beta chain) originates from a study of T-cell memory formation after mild COVID-19. Overall study: TCR clusters largely stayed donor specific.

From germline, CDR1 is SGHVS and CDR2 FNYEAQ. J was trimmed by 0 bases and V by 5 bases; bases with no gene match: 5. CDR3 length: 15 residues. Study-wide findings and caveats: Contracting CD8+ clones were enriched in EMRA, CD4+ mainly in CM and EM.

This clonotype occurred a few times. Its antigen is still unknown. TCRdb called the 5' RACE reads again in MiXCR, with one record for every CDR3 protein. The table has about 440,000 distinct CDR3 sequences, over 15% seen once. The clonotype was recovered from an adult woman who had mild COVID-19 (a few samples of this study predate the infection). Cell type and time point are not known. V gene TRBV7-6 combines with J gene TRBJ2-3, with TRBD2 matching over 7 bases. The sample comprised PBMCs or a T cell subset sorted from them (not recorded which). This CDR3 reads CASSPTSSSTDTQYF. Here the CDR3 DNA reads TGTGCCAGCAGCCCGACTAGCTCTAGCACAGATACGCAGTATTTT.